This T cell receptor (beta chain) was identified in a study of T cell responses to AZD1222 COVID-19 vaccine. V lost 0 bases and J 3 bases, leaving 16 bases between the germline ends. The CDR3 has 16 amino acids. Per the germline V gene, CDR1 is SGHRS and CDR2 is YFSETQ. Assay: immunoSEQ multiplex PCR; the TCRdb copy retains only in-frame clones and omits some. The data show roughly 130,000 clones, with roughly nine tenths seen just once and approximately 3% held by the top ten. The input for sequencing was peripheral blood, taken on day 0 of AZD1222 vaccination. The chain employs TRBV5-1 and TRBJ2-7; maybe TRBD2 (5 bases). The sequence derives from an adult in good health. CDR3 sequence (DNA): TGCGCCAGCAGCTTGGGCACCGACCCGGGATTCTACGAGCAGTACTTC. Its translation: CASSLGTDPGFYEQYF. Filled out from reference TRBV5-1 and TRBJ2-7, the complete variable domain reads KAGVTQTPRYLIKTRGQQVTLSCSPISGHRSVSWYQQTPGQGLQFLFEYFSETQRNKGNFPGRFSGRQFSNSRSEMNVSTLELGDSALYLCASSLGTDPGFYEQYFGPGTRLTVT.